Presented here are 6 T cell receptor beta chains from one specimen sequenced in a study of CXCR3-negative and CXCR3-positive naive CD8 T cells. Libraries were UMI-labeled 5' RACE TRB cDNA. Each CDR3 protein gets one entry in TCRdb, which reprocessed the 5' RACE reads and gives no DNA. This table holds over 100,000 distinct CDR3 sequences. Sequences were obtained from naive CXCR3- CD8+ T cells from blood. Subset of the sample: CD45RO-CCR7+CD27+CD95- naive CD8+ T cells lacking CXCR3 (TNR3-). Receptors were obtained from a human donor in good health. Some clones in this sample may be carry-over from other donors' samples.

The chain has TRBV11-3 and TRBJ2-3; TCRdb selects TRBD1, and the lack of DNA leaves this call unchecked. Germline lookup yields CDR1 SGHNT and CDR2 YENEEA. The CDR3 spans 19 residues. CDR3 in amino acids: CPSSPRRGTGGPGADTQYF.

This rearrangement joins TRBV29-1 to TRBJ1-2; with no DNA, the TCRdb D assignment of TRBD1 cannot be verified. This CDR3 is 13 amino acids long. The germline V gene has CDR1 SQVTM and CDR2 ANQGSEA. The CDR3 sequence is CSVVAGGQKGYTF.

This CDR3 is CSVWDGLSGTGELFF. The chain is built from TRBV29-1 and TRBJ2-2; TCRdb's assignment of TRBD1 cannot be checked, as there is no DNA. CDR3 size: 15 residues. Looked up from germline, CDR1 is SQVTM and CDR2 is ANQGSEA.

The chain couples TRBV27 to TRBJ2-3. CDR1 is MNHEY and CDR2 is SMNVEV in the germline V gene (reference sequence). The CDR3 spans 12 residues. CDR3 amino acids: CASTDNTDTQYF.

This rearrangement joins TRBV4-1 to TRBJ1-1. The CDR3 contains 13 residues. The germline V gene has CDR1 MGHRA and CDR2 YSYEKL. The CDR3 sequence: CASSQDVDTEAFF.

The chain carries TRBV7-9 and TRBJ2-7; TCRdb lists TRBD2, though no DNA is available to test this call. The CDR3 sequence is 14 residues long. CDR1 and CDR2 (germline): SEHNR, FQNEAQ (reference sequence). This chain's CDR3 is CASRPPGLVYEQYF.